The following is a T cell receptor (beta chain) sequence with its context. Germline V CDR1 and CDR2: SGHTS, YDEGEE. This CDR3 spans 15 amino acids. V was pared by 6 bases and J by 6 bases, with 7 bases of the junction left unmatched. These data originate in a study of blood T cell repertoires in COVID-19. About the research overall: COVID-19 samples, acute and convalescent, were from the United States, Italy and Spain. The cDNA or gDNA used as material had been derived from T cells, B-cell-depleted T cells, or PBMCs.

Followed longitudinally, the Seattle patients had been enrolled during active infection. Profiled with immunoSEQ multiplex PCR; TCRdb holds only in-frame clones, not every one. Among 500,000 to 600,000 clones, approximately 91% were seen once, and the ten largest hold about 8.2%. This chain links TRBV5-8 with TRBJ1-6; 9 positions match TRBD1. This receptor was taken from a woman between 50 and 59 years old with COVID-19, enrolled during active disease. Material: peripheral blood. CDR3 sequence (DNA): TGTGCCAGCAAGATGGCGGGACAGGGTAATTCACCCCTCCACTTT. It specifies CASKMAGQGNSPLHF.